Listed below are T cell receptor beta chains from one sample, sequenced in a study of ipilimumab plus nivolumab after autologous stem cell transplantation. Repertoires were generated with immunoSEQ multiplex PCR, while TCRdb's copy carries only in-frame clones and drops some. Seen here are about 25,000 clones, 70% to 90% observed once, and the top ten hold 4% to 6%. Source: PBMCs, taken in a trial of ipilimumab plus nivolumab as post-transplant consolidation. The receptors were sampled from a male donor with diffuse large B-cell lymphoma. Both conserved end residues are part of each CDR3. D genes are given only for firm matches. Where a row states a size, it is once, few, many or the class of an expanded clone; other rows omit it.

V	J	D	size	DNA	CDR3
TRBV5-1	TRBJ1-3	.	.	TGCGCCAGCAGTCCGACGGGTAGCCGTGACACCATATATTTT	CASSPTGSRDTIYF
TRBV5-5	TRBJ2-1	TRBD1	.	TGTGCCAGCAGCCTCGGACAGGGCTACAATGAGCAGTTCTTC	CASSLGQGYNEQFF
TRBV7-9	TRBJ2-7	.	.	TGTGCCAGCAGCTTAGGTAACAGCTTCTACGAGCAGTACTTC	CASSLGNSFYEQYF
TRBV2	TRBJ1-3	TRBD1	.	TGTGCCAGCAGTGCAGGGGGATACACCATATATTTT	CASSAGGYTIYF
TRBV7-9	TRBJ2-5	.	.	TGTGCCAGCAGCTGGGGTTCTGGAGGGGAGACCCAGTACTTC	CASSWGSGGETQYF
TRBV7-8	TRBJ1-6	.	few	TGTGCCAGCAGCCCTACAGGGACCAATTCACCCCTCCACTTT	CASSPTGTNSPLHF
TRBV19	TRBJ2-2	.	.	TGTGCCAGTAGTTCCCATGGGGGGATTCCGAACACCGGGGAGCTGTTTTTT	CASSSHGGIPNTGELFF
TRBV5-6	TRBJ2-7	.	.	TGTGCCAGCAGCTTGTGGCGCGATGCGGACGAGCAGTACTTC	CASSLWRDADEQYF
TRBV6-1	TRBJ2-1	.	once	TGTGCCAGCCGCGAGGGGATGACAGACAATGAGCAGTTCTTC	CASREGMTDNEQFF
TRBV21-1	TRBJ1-2	.	.	TGTGCCAGCAGCATGTACAGGGCGGGGTATGGCTACACCTTC	CASSMYRAGYGYTF
TRBV7-3	TRBJ1-3	.	.	TGTGCCAGCAGCCGGGATCCTGGAAACACCATATATTTT	CASSRDPGNTIYF
TRBV9	TRBJ1-5	.	few	TGTGCCAGCAGCGGAGCCCCCTCTCGGGGTATAGGGCAGCCCCAGCATTTT	CASSGAPSRGIGQPQHF
TRBV6-6	TRBJ2-1	TRBD2	.	TGTGCCAGCCAGGGCGGGGGAACTGAGCAGTTCTTC	CASQGGGTEQFF
TRBV19	TRBJ1-1	.	.	TGTGCCAGTAGTACAAGGGGATCTGAAGCTTTCTTT	CASSTRGSEAFF
TRBV7-7	TRBJ1-1	TRBD1	once	TGTGCTAGCAGCTCGGACAGGGGCACTGAAGCTTTCTTT	CASSSDRGTEAFF
TRBV7-2	TRBJ2-6	.	.	TGTGCCAGCACGCGAGACGGCATACTTTCTGGGGCCAACGTCCTGACTTTC	CASTRDGILSGANVLTF
TRBV15	TRBJ2-7	.	.	TGTGCCACCAGCAGAGATCGGAACTCCTACGAGCAGTACTTC	CATSRDRNSYEQYF
TRBV5-1	TRBJ2-2	.	.	TGCGCCAGCAGCCCCGCCGCCCTCCGGGATATCACCGGGGAGCTGTTTTTT	CASSPAALRDITGELFF
TRBV27	TRBJ2-7	TRBD2	.	TGTGCCAGCAGCCCTACCCGGAGTAGGCTAGCGGCCCACTACGAGCAGTACTTC	CASSPTRSRLAAHYEQYF
TRBV2	TRBJ2-3	TRBD2	.	TGTGCCAGCAGTGTTATTAGCGGGGGCACAGATACGCAGTATTTT	CASSVISGGTDTQYF
TRBV10-3	TRBJ2-7	TRBD1	.	TGTGCCATCGGGGGACAGGCCCGCTCCTACGAGCAGTACTTC	CAIGGQARSYEQYF
TRBV5-1	TRBJ2-7	.	.	TGCGCCAGCAGCCGGGACCGAACCTACGAGCAGTACTTC	CASSRDRTYEQYF
TRBV19	TRBJ2-7	TRBD1	.	TGTGCCAGTAGTAGGACAGGGAGAGGTCAAGCCTACGAGCAGTACTTC	CASSRTGRGQAYEQYF
TRBV5-6	TRBJ2-7	.	few	TGTGCCAGCAGCTTGGATGCGGCCTACGAGCAGTACTTC	CASSLDAAYEQYF
TRBV9	TRBJ1-6	.	.	TGTGCCAGCAGCGTAGGGGCAGGGGATAATTCACCCCTCCACTTT	CASSVGAGDNSPLHF
TRBV5-1	TRBJ2-5	TRBD1	.	TGCGCCAGCACCCGACAGGGAAGTTTCCGCCAAGAGACCCAGTACTTC	CASTRQGSFRQETQYF
TRBV5-8	TRBJ2-3	.	.	TGTGCCAGCAGCTTGCGGACCAGCACAGATACGCAGTATTTT	CASSLRTSTDTQYF
TRBV27	TRBJ2-4	TRBD2	.	TGTGCCAGCAGTTTAATCGGCGGGGGGGGATCGTTCGGCATTCAGTACTTC	CASSLIGGGGSFGIQYF
TRBV19	TRBJ2-5	.	.	TGTGCCAGTGGGTCCCTCGAACTAGTTTACTTC	CASGSLELVYF
TRBV5-5	TRBJ1-6	.	.	TGTGCCAGCACCGCCGGGACGCCGGGAAATAATTCACCCCTCCACTTT	CASTAGTPGNNSPLHF
TRBV19	TRBJ2-2	.	.	TGTGCCAGTAGTATAGTGCAGGGGTTCTCCACCGGGGAGCTGTTTTTT	CASSIVQGFSTGELFF
TRBV25-1	TRBJ1-6	.	.	TGTGCCAGCAGTGAGGCAGGGTTCGATTCACCCCTCCACTTT	CASSEAGFDSPLHF
TRBV7-2	TRBJ2-5	TRBD2	.	TGTGCCCGGGGGGGTTCGATGGGAGAGACCCAGTACTTC	CARGGSMGETQYF
TRBV15	TRBJ2-6	.	.	TGTGCCACCAGCAGAGAGGTTCAGGGAAACTCTGGGGCCAACGTCCTGACTTTC	CATSREVQGNSGANVLTF
TRBV30	TRBJ2-3	TRBD2	.	TGTGCCTGGACGACTAGCGGGGGCGTTAGAGATACGCAGTATTTT	CAWTTSGGVRDTQYF
TRBV4-1	TRBJ2-5	TRBD1	.	TGCGCCAGCAGCCGAGGGGGACAGCAAGAGACCCAGTACTTC	CASSRGGQQETQYF
TRBV5-6	TRBJ2-5	.	.	TGTGCCAGCAGCTTCACCGGGGCCGAAGAGACCCAGTACTTC	CASSFTGAEETQYF
TRBV2	TRBJ1-2	TRBD1	once	TGTGCCAGCAGTGAATTTGGGACAGGTGATGGCTACACCTTC	CASSEFGTGDGYTF
TRBV7-9	TRBJ2-3	.	once	TGTGCCAGCAGCTTAGATTTCACAGATACGCAGTATTTT	CASSLDFTDTQYF
TRBV7-6	TRBJ1-1	.	.	TGTGCCAGCAGCTTGGATGGGGGCACTGAAGCTTTCTTT	CASSLDGGTEAFF
TRBV7-2	TRBJ1-2	.	.	TGTGCCAGCAGTCCAGGACAGTTGTATGGCTACACCTTC	CASSPGQLYGYTF
TRBV10-1	TRBJ1-4	.	.	TGCGCCAGCATTTTTACCCCTCTTACTCAGACCTCGCGGGAAAAACTGTTTTTT	CASIFTPLTQTSREKLFF
TRBV15	TRBJ2-3	.	.	TGTGCCACCAGCGCGCGAGGAGATACGCAGTATTTT	CATSARGDTQYF
TRBV6-1	TRBJ1-1	TRBD1	.	TGTGCCAGCAGCCTCCCACAGGGGGGGAACACTGAAGCTTTCTTT	CASSLPQGGNTEAFF
TRBV18	TRBJ1-6	.	.	TGTGCCAGCTCCGAATCTCGGGGGCCGGGTAATTCACCCCTCCACTTT	CASSESRGPGNSPLHF
TRBV5-1	TRBJ2-7	.	.	TGCGCCAGCAGCGGCGCCTACGAGCAGTACTTC	CASSGAYEQYF
TRBV4-1	TRBJ2-2	TRBD1	.	TGCGCCAGCAGCCAGTTACCCGGGACAGCCGACACCGGGGAGCTGTTTTTT	CASSQLPGTADTGELFF
TRBV7-2	TRBJ2-2	.	once	TGTGCCAGCAGCTTTATCCGGGGGATTATAGCCGGGGAGCTGTTTTTT	CASSFIRGIIAGELFF
TRBV5-8	TRBJ2-2	TRBD1	.	TGTGCCAGCAGCACGAGGACAGGGACCGCGAACACCGGGGAGCTGTTTTTT	CASSTRTGTANTGELFF
TRBV11-1	TRBJ1-2	.	.	TGTGCCAGCAGCTTAGGGCTGCCAGTCGGCTACACCTTC	CASSLGLPVGYTF
TRBV6-5	TRBJ2-2	.	.	TGTGCCAGCAGGAGAGCTAGTACCGGGGAGCTGTTTTTT	CASRRASTGELFF
TRBV19	TRBJ1-4	TRBD1	.	TGTGCCAGTAGTATCGGACAGGGGTCAACTAATGAAAAACTGTTTTTT	CASSIGQGSTNEKLFF
TRBV6-6	TRBJ1-5	.	.	TGTGCCAGCAGTTACGGCAGGGATAGCAATCAGCCCCAGCATTTT	CASSYGRDSNQPQHF
TRBV5-1	TRBJ1-1	.	.	TGCGCCAGCAGCTTGACAGCGCTAAGGAACACTGAAGCTTTCTTT	CASSLTALRNTEAFF
TRBV6-7	TRBJ2-6	.	.	TGTGCCAGCAGTTGTTACGGGCGTTTACAAAGTCGGGCCAACGTCCTGACTTTC	CASSCYGRLQSRANVLTF